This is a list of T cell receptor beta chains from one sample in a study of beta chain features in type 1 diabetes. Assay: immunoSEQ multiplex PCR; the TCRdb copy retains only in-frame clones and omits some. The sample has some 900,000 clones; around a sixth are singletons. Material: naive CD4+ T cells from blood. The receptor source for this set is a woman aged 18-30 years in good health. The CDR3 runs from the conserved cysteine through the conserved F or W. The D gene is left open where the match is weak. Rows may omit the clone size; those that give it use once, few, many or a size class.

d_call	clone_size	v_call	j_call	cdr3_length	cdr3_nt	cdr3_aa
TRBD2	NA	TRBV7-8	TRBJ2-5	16	TGTGCCAGCAGCGCCGGACTAGGAACCATCGGGGAGACCCAGTACTTC	CASSAGLGTIGETQYF
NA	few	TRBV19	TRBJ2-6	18	TGTGCCAGTACCCCGGCGGGACAGTCCAACTCTGGGGCCAACGTCCTGACTTTC	CASTPAGQSNSGANVLTF
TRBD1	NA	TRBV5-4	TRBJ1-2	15	TGTGCCAGCAGCCCTCACTCGGACAGGGGCTATGGCTACACCTTC	CASSPHSDRGYGYTF
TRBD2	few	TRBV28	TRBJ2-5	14	TGTGCCAGCCATCAGGGCGGGAGGCAAGAGACCCAGTACTTC	CASHQGGRQETQYF
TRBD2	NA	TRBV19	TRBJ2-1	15	TGTGCCAGTAGGAAACTAGCGACCTCCTACAATGAGCAGTTCTTC	CASRKLATSYNEQFF
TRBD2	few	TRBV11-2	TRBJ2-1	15	TGTGCCAGCAGCTTATTTCGACTAGCGGGAATTGAGCAGTTCTTC	CASSLFRLAGIEQFF
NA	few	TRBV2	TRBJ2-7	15	TGTGCCAGCAGGGGGGCACAGGGTCCTTCCTACGAGCAGTACTTC	CASRGAQGPSYEQYF
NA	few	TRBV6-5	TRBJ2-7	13	TGTGCCAGCAGTTTAGCGGCCGGGTACGAGCAGTACTTC	CASSLAAGYEQYF
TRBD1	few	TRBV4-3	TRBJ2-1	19	TGCGCCAGCAGCCCTAGCCTGTATAGGACAGGGGGTTTTGTATATGAGCAGTTCTTC	CASSPSLYRTGGFVYEQFF
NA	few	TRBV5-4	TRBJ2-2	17	TGTGCCAGCAGCTCCACAGGGGGACTAGGAAACACCGGGGAGCTGTTTTTT	CASSSTGGLGNTGELFF
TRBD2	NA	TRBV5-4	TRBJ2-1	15	TGTGCCAGCAGCTCGGGACTAGCGTATTTCAATGAGCAGTTCTTC	CASSSGLAYFNEQFF
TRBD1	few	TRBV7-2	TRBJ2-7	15	TGTGCCAGCAGCTTAGTAGGGGGACAGGCCTACGAGCAGTACTTC	CASSLVGGQAYEQYF
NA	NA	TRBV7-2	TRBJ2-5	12	TGTGCCAGCAGCGCGACGCAAGAGACCCAGTACTTC	CASSATQETQYF
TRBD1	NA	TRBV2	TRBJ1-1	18	TGTGCCAGCAGGGGAGAAAGAACAGGGGGAGGACGGAACACTGAAGCTTTCTTT	CASRGERTGGGRNTEAFF
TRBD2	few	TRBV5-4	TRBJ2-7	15	TGTGCCAGCAGCCTCCCCGGGACTAGAGGAGGCGAGCAGTACTTC	CASSLPGTRGGEQYF
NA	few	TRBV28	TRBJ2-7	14	TGTGCCACCAGCCGTGGACGAACGGGGCACGAGCAGTACTTC	CATSRGRTGHEQYF
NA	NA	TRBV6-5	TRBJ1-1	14	TGTGCCAGCGCTCTGCGCGAGATGGTCCCTGAAGCTTTCTTT	CASALREMVPEAFF
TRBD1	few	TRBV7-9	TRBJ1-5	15	TGTGCCAGCAGCCCGCAGACAGGGTCTGGTCAGCCCCAGCATTTT	CASSPQTGSGQPQHF
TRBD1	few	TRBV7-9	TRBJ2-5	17	TGTGCCAGCAGCCGATTGACAGGGGCGATGTACCAAGAGACCCAGTACTTC	CASSRLTGAMYQETQYF
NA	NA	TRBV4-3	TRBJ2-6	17	TGCGCCAGCAGCCAAGACCGAGGATCTACTGGGGCCAACGTCCTGACTTTC	CASSQDRGSTGANVLTF
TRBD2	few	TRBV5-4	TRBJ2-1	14	TGTGCCAGCAGTCCGACTAGCGGGTACAATGAGCAGTTCTTC	CASSPTSGYNEQFF
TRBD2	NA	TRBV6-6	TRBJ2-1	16	TGTGCCAGCAGCCCCCTCCCGACTAGCGGGGACAATGAGCAGTTCTTC	CASSPLPTSGDNEQFF
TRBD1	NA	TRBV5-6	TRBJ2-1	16	TGTGCCAGCAGCGTCCTACGTGGGACAGGGGCCAATGAGCAGTTCTTC	CASSVLRGTGANEQFF
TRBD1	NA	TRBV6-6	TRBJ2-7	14	TGTGCCAGCAGTTACTCACAGGGGGCCTACGAGCAGTACTTC	CASSYSQGAYEQYF
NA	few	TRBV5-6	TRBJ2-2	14	TGTGCCAGCACCCCCCGTCCGGGCCCCGGGGAGCTGTTTTTT	CASTPRPGPGELFF
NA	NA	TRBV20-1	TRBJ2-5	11	TGCAGTGCTAGACAGGGAGAGACCCAGTACTTC	CSARQGETQYF
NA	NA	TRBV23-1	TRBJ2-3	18	TGCGCCAGCAGTCCCAAACGCCGAACAGTACCGAGCACAGATACGCAGTATTTT	CASSPKRRTVPSTDTQYF
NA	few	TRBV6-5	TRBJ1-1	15	TGTGCCAGCAGTTACTCATCGGGGCCCCAAGGGGAGGCTTTCTTT	CASSYSSGPQGEAFF
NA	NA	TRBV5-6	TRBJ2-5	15	TGTGCCAGCAGCTCCTCCTCGTGGGGATGGGAGACCCAGTACTTC	CASSSSSWGWETQYF
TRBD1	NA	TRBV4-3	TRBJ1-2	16	TGCGCCAGCAGCACCCACTCCCGACAGGGTGTGGGTGGCTACACCTTC	CASSTHSRQGVGGYTF
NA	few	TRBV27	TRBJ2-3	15	TGTGCCAGCAGTTTAAGTTACAGGGAGACAGATACGCAGTATTTT	CASSLSYRETDTQYF
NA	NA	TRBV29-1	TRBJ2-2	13	TGCAGCGTTGTTCTTGCGAACACCGGGGAGCTGTTTTTT	CSVVLANTGELFF
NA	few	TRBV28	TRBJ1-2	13	TGTGCCAGCAGGCCGGGACCAACCTATGGCTACACCTTC	CASRPGPTYGYTF
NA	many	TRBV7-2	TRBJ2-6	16	TGTGCCAGCAGCTTAGTGTCTCTCTCTGGGGCCAACGTCCTGACTTTC	CASSLVSLSGANVLTF
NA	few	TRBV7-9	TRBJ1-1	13	TGTGCCAGCAGCCCTCTAGGCTACACTGAAGCTTTCTTT	CASSPLGYTEAFF
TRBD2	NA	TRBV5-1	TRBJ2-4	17	TGCGCCAGCAGCGAGGGACTAGCGGGAGGGCCCCAAAACATTCAGTACTTC	CASSEGLAGGPQNIQYF
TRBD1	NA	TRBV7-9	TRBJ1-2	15	TGTGCCAGCAGCTCTGAATTGGGGACAGCTTCTGGCTACACCTTC	CASSSELGTASGYTF
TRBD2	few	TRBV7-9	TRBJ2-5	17	TGTGCCAGCAGCTACGGGACTAGCGGGAGCAGTGGAGAGACCCAGTACTTC	CASSYGTSGSSGETQYF
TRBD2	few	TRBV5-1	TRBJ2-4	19	TGCGCCAGCAGCACGGGACTAGCGGGAGGAAACCTAGCCAAAAACATTCAGTACTTC	CASSTGLAGGNLAKNIQYF
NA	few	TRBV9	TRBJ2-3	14	TGTGCCAGCACCTTTGGGCAGGGTAGAGATACGCAGTATTTT	CASTFGQGRDTQYF
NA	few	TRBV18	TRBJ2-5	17	TGTGCCAGCTCACCACTCGGAAAGGGGGTTCTACAAGAGACCCAGTACTTC	CASSPLGKGVLQETQYF